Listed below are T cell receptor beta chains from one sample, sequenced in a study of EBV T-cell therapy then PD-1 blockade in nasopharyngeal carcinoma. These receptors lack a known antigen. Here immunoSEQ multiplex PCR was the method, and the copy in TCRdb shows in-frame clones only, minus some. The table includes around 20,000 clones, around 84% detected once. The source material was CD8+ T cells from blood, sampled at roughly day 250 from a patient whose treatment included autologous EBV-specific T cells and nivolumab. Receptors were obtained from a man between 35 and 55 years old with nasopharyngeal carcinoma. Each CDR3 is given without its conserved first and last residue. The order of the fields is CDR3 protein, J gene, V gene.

CDR3aa: ASSQEPDSGANVLT
j_gene: TRBJ2-6
v_gene: TRBV4-3

CDR3aa: ASSPRQGEFYEQY
j_gene: TRBJ2-7
v_gene: TRBV7-3

CDR3aa: ASSWTGDYEQY
j_gene: TRBJ2-7
v_gene: TRBV5-6

CDR3aa: ASSYSGTSGPWNEQF
j_gene: TRBJ2-1
v_gene: TRBV6-2/TRBV6-3

CDR3aa: AWSAKFVITSRNYGYT
j_gene: TRBJ1-2
v_gene: TRBV30

CDR3aa: ASSQVLGGETEAF
j_gene: TRBJ1-1
v_gene: TRBV4-3

CDR3aa: ASSPPQGRAEAF
j_gene: TRBJ1-1
v_gene: TRBV5-4

CDR3aa: ASTNPARGVGELF
j_gene: TRBJ2-2
v_gene: TRBV7-2

CDR3aa: SVAWGGNEQF
j_gene: TRBJ2-1
v_gene: TRBV29-1

CDR3aa: ASSGGDGTQH
j_gene: TRBJ1-5
v_gene: TRBV13

CDR3aa: ASSLTGLGTDTQY
j_gene: TRBJ2-3
v_gene: TRBV5-4

CDR3aa: ASSLRIQETQY
j_gene: TRBJ2-5
v_gene: TRBV7-9

CDR3aa: AWSGLTWWQY
j_gene: TRBJ2-7
v_gene: TRBV30